This note documents a single TCR beta chain sequence. Antigen unknown. The data belong to a study of lymphopenia after photon versus proton radiotherapy. Study outcomes and limitations: Larger post-nadir TCR diversity loss correlated inversely with survival in deceased patients. After the lymphocyte nadir, photon-treated repertoires showed oligoclonal expansion, especially of CD8+ Temra cells.

The germline CDR1 and CDR2 sequences are SGHVS and FQNEAQ. V lost 4 bases and J 7 bases, leaving 10 bases between the germline ends. This CDR3 is built from 13 residues. Data came from immunoSEQ multiplex PCR; TCRdb stores just in-frame clones and leaves some out. The data hold 150,000 to 200,000 clones, with 80% to 90% observed a single time. V and J are TRBV7-8 and TRBJ2-2; D is uncertain. This sample comprised peripheral blood, obtained from a patient treated with photon-based radiotherapy. The receptor was isolated from a man aged 45 to 65 with gastric cancer. The CDR3 is CASSYARSGELFF. DNA of the CDR3: TGTGCCAGCAGCTACGCCAGAAGCGGGGAGCTGTTTTTT.